A selection of T cell receptor beta chains follows, all from one sample in a study of T cell responses to AZD1222 COVID-19 vaccine. The repertoire was sequenced with immunoSEQ multiplex PCR; TCRdb's copy has only in-frame clones and lacks some. The sample gives approximately 110,000 clones, 88% of which show up once; 9.5% to 15% is in the top ten. The input for sequencing was peripheral blood, taken on day 0 of MenACWY control vaccination. The receptors stem from an adult in good health. Both conserved end residues are part of each CDR3. The order of the fields is J gene, D gene, clone size, V gene, CDR3 protein, CDR3 DNA. A D gene is named only where the DNA matches it firmly. Size tells how often a clone was seen (once, few, many) or the class of an expanded clone, and some rows leave it out.

>TRBJ1-5|-|-|TRBV28
CASSFAGGREQPQHF
TGTGCCAGCAGTTTCGCGGGAGGGCGAGAACAGCCCCAGCATTTT
>TRBJ2-1|-|medium-sized|TRBV30
CAWSPGPDPYNEQFF
TGTGCCTGGAGTCCTGGCCCAGACCCCTACAATGAGCAGTTCTTC
>TRBJ1-2|TRBD1|-|TRBV7-9
CASSHPRTGGGNYGYTF
TGTGCCAGCAGCCATCCTCGGACAGGTGGGGGAAACTATGGCTACACCTTC
>TRBJ2-7|-|-|TRBV7-2
CASRDPDRTREQYF
TGTGCCAGCAGGGACCCCGACAGGACTCGCGAGCAGTACTTC
>TRBJ2-7|-|-|TRBV19
CASRGIGSSYEQYF
TGTGCCAGTAGAGGGATTGGGAGCTCCTACGAGCAGTACTTC
>TRBJ2-3|-|-|TRBV13
CASSLEGDTQYF
TGTGCCAGCAGCCTGGAGGGGGATACGCAGTATTTT
>TRBJ1-1|-|-|TRBV15
CATSRDLGVNTEAFF
TGTGCCACCAGCAGAGATCTGGGGGTGAACACTGAAGCTTTCTTT
>TRBJ2-2|-|-|TRBV5-1
CASSLDGANTGELFF
TGCGCCAGCAGCTTGGACGGAGCGAACACCGGGGAGCTGTTTTTT
>TRBJ2-7|-|-|TRBV19
CASSPQGYEQYF
TGTGCCAGTAGTCCCCAGGGTTACGAGCAGTACTTC
>TRBJ1-3|TRBD1|-|TRBV27
CASGDSDIGNTIYF
TGTGCCAGTGGGGACAGTGATATTGGAAACACCATATATTTT